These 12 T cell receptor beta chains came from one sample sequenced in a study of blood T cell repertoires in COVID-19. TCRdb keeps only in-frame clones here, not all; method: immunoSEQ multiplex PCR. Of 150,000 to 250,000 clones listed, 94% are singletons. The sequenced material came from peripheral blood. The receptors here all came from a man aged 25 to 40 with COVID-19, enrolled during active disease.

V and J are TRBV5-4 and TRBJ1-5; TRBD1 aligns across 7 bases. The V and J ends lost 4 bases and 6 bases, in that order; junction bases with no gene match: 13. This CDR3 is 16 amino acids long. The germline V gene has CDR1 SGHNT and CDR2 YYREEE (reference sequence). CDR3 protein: CASSPTPDREAQPQHF. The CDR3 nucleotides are TGTGCCAGCAGCCCCACCCCCGACAGGGAGGCTCAGCCCCAGCATTTT.

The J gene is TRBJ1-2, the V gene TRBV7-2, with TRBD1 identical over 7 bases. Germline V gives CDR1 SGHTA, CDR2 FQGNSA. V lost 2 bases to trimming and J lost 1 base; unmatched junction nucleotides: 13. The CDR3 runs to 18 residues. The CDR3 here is CASSLSGSGDSRNYGYTF. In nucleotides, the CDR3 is TGTGCCAGCAGCTTATCGGGGAGTGGGGACAGTCGTAACTATGGCTACACCTTC.

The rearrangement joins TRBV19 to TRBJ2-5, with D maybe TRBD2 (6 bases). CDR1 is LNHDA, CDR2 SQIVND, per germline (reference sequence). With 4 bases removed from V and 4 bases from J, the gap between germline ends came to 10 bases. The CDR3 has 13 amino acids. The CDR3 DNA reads TGTGCCAGTAGTAACGTGGGGGGAGAGACCCAGTACTTC. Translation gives CASSNVGGETQYF. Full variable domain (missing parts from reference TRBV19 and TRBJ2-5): DGGITQSPKYLFRKEGQNVTLSCEQNLNHDAMYWYRQDPGQGLRLIYYSQIVNDFQKGDIAEGYSVSREKKESFPLTVTSAQKNPTAFYLCASSNVGGETQYFGPGTRLLVL.

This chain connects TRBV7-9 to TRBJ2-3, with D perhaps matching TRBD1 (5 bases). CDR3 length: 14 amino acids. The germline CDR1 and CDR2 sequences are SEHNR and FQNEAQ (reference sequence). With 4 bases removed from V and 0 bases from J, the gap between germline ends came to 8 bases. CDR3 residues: CASSYDSSTDTQYF. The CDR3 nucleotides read TGTGCCAGCAGCTACGACAGCAGCACAGATACGCAGTATTTT. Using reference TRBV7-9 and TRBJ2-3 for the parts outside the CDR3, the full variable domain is DTGVSQNPRHKITKRGQNVTFRCDPISEHNRLYWYRQTLGQGPEFLTYFQNEAQLEKSRLLSDRFSAERPKGSFSTLEIQRTEQGDSAMYLCASSYDSSTDTQYFGPGTRLTVL.

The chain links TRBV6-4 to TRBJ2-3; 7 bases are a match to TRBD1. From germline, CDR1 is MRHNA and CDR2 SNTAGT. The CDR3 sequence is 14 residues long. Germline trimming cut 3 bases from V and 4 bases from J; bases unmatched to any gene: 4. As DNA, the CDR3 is TGTGCCAGCAGTGAAGGGGGCGGTGCAGATACGCAGTATTTT. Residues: CASSEGGGADTQYF.

CDR3 amino acids: CASIGTSGANTDTQYF. CDR3 sequence (DNA): TGTGCCAGCATAGGGACTAGCGGGGCTAACACAGATACGCAGTATTTT. The gene calls are TRBV2 and TRBJ2-3; 13 nucleotides agree with TRBD2. Germline CDR1 SNHLY, CDR2 FYNNEI. CDR3 length: 16 amino acids. Germline trimming cut 7 bases from V and 2 bases from J; bases unmatched to any gene: 6.

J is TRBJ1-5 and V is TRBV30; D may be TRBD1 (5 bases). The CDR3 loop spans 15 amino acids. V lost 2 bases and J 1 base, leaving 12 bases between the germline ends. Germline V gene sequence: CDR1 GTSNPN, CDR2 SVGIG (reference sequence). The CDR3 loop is CAWSLGTSSNQPQHF. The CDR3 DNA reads TGTGCCTGGAGTTTAGGGACTTCGAGCAATCAGCCCCAGCATTTT. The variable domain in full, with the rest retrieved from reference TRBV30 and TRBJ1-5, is SQTIHQWPATLVQPVGSPLSLECTVEGTSNPNLYWYRQAAGRGLQLLFYSVGIGQISSEVPQNLSASRPQDRQFILSSKKLLLSDSGFYLCAWSLGTSSNQPQHFGDGTRLSIL.

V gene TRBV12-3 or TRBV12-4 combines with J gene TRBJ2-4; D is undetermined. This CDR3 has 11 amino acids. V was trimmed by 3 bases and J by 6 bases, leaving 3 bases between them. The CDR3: CASSFRNIQYF. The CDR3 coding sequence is TGTGCCAGCAGTTTTCGAAACATTCAGTACTTC.

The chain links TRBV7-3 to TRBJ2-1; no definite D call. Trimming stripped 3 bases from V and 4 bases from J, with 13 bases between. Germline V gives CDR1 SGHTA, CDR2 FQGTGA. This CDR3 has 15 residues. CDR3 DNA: TGTGCCAGCAGCTTTGGTACGGGTGAATACAATGAGCAGTTCTTC. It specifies CASSFGTGEYNEQFF.

Written as DNA, the CDR3 is TGTGCCAGCAGTGATTGGCTCTTGGGCTACACCTTC. It is translated as CASSDWLLGYTF. The chain employs TRBV6-1 and TRBJ1-2, with D uncertain. This CDR3 spans 12 amino acids. Germline lookup yields CDR1 MNHNS and CDR2 SASEGT. Between the trimmed V and J ends, which lost 3 bases and 8 bases, there was a span of 10 bases.

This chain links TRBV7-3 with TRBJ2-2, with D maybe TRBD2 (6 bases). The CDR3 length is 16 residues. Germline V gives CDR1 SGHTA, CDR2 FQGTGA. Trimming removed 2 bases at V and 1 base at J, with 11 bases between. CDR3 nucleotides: TGTGCCAGCAGCTTATCTAGCGCGCAGAACACCGGGGAGCTGTTTTTT. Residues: CASSLSSAQNTGELFF.

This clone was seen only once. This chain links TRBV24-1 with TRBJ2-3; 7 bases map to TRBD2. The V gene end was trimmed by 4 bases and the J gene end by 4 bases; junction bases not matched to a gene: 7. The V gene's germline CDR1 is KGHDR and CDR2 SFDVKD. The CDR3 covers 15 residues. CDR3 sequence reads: CATSETRGGADTQYF. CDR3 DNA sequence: TGTGCCACCAGTGAAACTCGGGGAGGGGCAGATACGCAGTATTTT.